This entry lists 21 T cell receptor beta chains sequenced from one sample in a study of T-cell reconstitution after alpha-beta-depleted transplantation in children. Preparation of the TCRbeta library involved a method that used unique molecular identifiers. Using its own MiXCR run on the PCR reads, TCRdb lists one record per CDR3 protein. The sample shows some 500,000 distinct CDR3 sequences, approximately 30% of them seen only once. This sample comprised PBMCs from the stem cell graft donor, obtained from the stem cell graft. The receptors stem from a human donor who donated a stem cell graft to a child with aplastic anemia.

This clonotype was observed a handful of times. The chain recombines TRBV12-3 or TRBV12-4 with TRBJ2-7; TRBD2 matches at 9 bases. V gave up 3 bases and J gave up 6 bases; unmatched junction bases: 6. There are 14 residues in the CDR3. The CDR3: CASSFGGRATEQYV. The CDR3 nucleotides are TGTGCCAGCAGTTTTGGCGGGAGGGCCACCGAGCAGTACGTC.

This rearrangement joins TRBV20-1 to TRBJ2-7; 7 bases align to TRBD2. Trimming at V came to 3 bases and at J to 4 bases, leaving 6 bases not matched to a gene. The CDR3 is 13 residues long. Germline V gene lookup returns CDR1 DFQATT and CDR2 SNEGSKA (reference sequence). This CDR3 is CSASRQRGYEQYF. In DNA form, the CDR3 reads TGCAGTGCTAGCCGCCAGCGGGGATACGAGCAGTACTTC.

In its sample, this clonotype was seen a few times. CDR3 loop: CASSSPRGGKNIQYF. The CDR3 region has the DNA TGTGCCAGCAGCTCCCCTAGGGGGGGCAAAAACATTCAGTACTTC. The rearrangement uses TRBV7-9 and TRBJ2-4; TRBD2 is a possible D gene (7 bases). V shed 4 bases and J shed 3 bases, with 13 bases lying between them. The CDR3 extends over 15 amino acids. Per the germline V gene, CDR1 is SEHNR and CDR2 is FQNEAQ (reference sequence).

This chain connects TRBV19 to TRBJ1-4; D remains unclear. The CDR3 is 19 amino acids. The ends were cut back, 4 bases at V and 10 bases at J, with 31 bases in the middle. Germline loops: CDR1 LNHDA, CDR2 SQIVND (reference sequence). The DNA for the CDR3 is TGTGCCAGTAGTACGCCCACGGGAATGAAGCTCAGCATACTGGGAAAACTGTTTTTT. It codes for CASSTPTGMKLSILGKLFF.

This clonotype was seen only a few times. This chain links TRBV25-1 with TRBJ2-3; no clear D. The CDR3 runs to 10 residues. Germline-derived CDR1 and CDR2 are MGHDK and SYGVNS. V was trimmed by 9 bases and J by 4 bases, leaving 5 bases between them. Here the CDR3 DNA reads TGTGCCAGGAGGCCAGATACGCAGTATTTT. This encodes CARRPDTQYF.

The chain links TRBV5-1 to TRBJ2-2; D perhaps matches TRBD2 (7 bases). V was shortened by 3 bases and J by 3 bases, with 15 bases between the two germline ends. Germline V gene sequence: CDR1 SGHRS, CDR2 YFSETQ. The CDR3 loop spans 16 amino acids. The CDR3 bases are TGCGCCAGCAGCTGGAGAGGCGGGGGCCACACCGGGGAGCTGTTTTTT. Translation gives CASSWRGGGHTGELFF.

This chain joins TRBV18 and TRBJ1-6, with 7 bases fitting TRBD1. CDR1 KGHSH and CDR2 LQKENI come from the germline V gene. The trim removed 6 bases at V and 2 bases at J, leaving 13 bases unmatched. CDR3 size: 18 residues. CDR3 DNA: TGTGCCAGCTCCCCCTCGGGGGACAGTGTCACCTATAATTCACCCCTCCACTTT. Amino acids: CASSPSGDSVTYNSPLHF.

The chain recombines TRBV30 with TRBJ1-5; tentative D call: TRBD1 (5 bases). This CDR3 has 13 amino acids. Germline lookup yields CDR1 GTSNPN and CDR2 SVGIG (reference sequence). V lost 1 base to trimming and J lost 7 bases, with 11 bases between them. CDR3 DNA sequence: TGTGCCTGGAGTGCGGCGGGGGACCAGCCCCAGCATTTT. Translated, it gives CAWSAAGDQPQHF.

This clonotype was counted only a few times. The chain couples TRBV29-1 to TRBJ1-4; D remains unclear. CDR1 is SQVTM and CDR2 is ANQGSEA in the germline V gene. The V gene lost 0 bases and the J gene lost 8 bases, with 10 bases spanning the gap. The CDR3 contains 13 residues. This chain's CDR3 is CSVEEGLGEKLFF. The CDR3 DNA reads TGCAGCGTTGAAGAGGGTCTCGGGGAAAAACTGTTTTTT.

V and J are TRBV28 and TRBJ2-7; 7 bases agree with TRBD1. CDR1 and CDR2 from the germline V gene are MDHEN and SYDVKM. The CDR3 runs to 13 residues. Trimming took 5 bases from V and 5 from J; bases not matched to a gene: 6. The chain's CDR3 is CASSRRQGHEQYF. The CDR3 DNA is TGTGCCAGCAGTAGACGACAGGGCCACGAGCAGTACTTC.

This clonotype was counted a few times. V and J are TRBV7-2 and TRBJ2-7; 12 bases agree with TRBD2. CDR3 length equals 16 residues. Trimming cost V 0 bases and J 5 bases; bases outside gene matches: 5. Germline CDR1 and CDR2: SGHTA and FQGNSA. The chain's CDR3 is CASSLASSGRAHEQYF. CDR3 DNA sequence: TGTGCCAGCAGCTTAGCCTCTAGCGGGAGGGCGCACGAGCAGTACTTC.

The chain has TRBV7-9 and TRBJ2-7, with no clear D. V was shortened by 3 bases and J by 9 bases, with 12 bases between the two germline ends. This CDR3 region has 12 residues. The germline V gene encodes CDR1 SEHNR and CDR2 FQNEAQ (reference sequence). CDR3 sequence reads: CASSFEPNGQYF. CDR3 bases: TGTGCCAGCAGCTTCGAGCCCAACGGGCAGTACTTC.

The chain uses TRBV12-3 or TRBV12-4 and TRBJ1-2; possibly TRBD1 for D (5 bases). V was cut by 4 bases and J by 5 bases, with 8 bases left in between. The CDR3 contains 12 residues. CDR3 amino acids: CASSSWGYGYTF. DNA for the CDR3: TGTGCCAGCAGTTCCTGGGGGTATGGCTACACCTTC.

The CDR3 nucleotides read TGTGCCAGCTCACCATTAGCCCGGCCTAATGAAAAACTGTTTTTT. Amino acid sequence: CASSPLARPNEKLFF. V gene TRBV18 combines with J gene TRBJ1-4, with unresolved D. Looked up from germline, CDR1 is KGHSH and CDR2 is LQKENI. The CDR3 covers 15 residues. The V gene lost 2 bases and the J gene lost 3 bases, with 10 bases spanning the gap. Full variable domain (rest looked up from reference TRBV18 and TRBJ1-4): NAGVMQNPRHLVRRRGQEARLRCSPMKGHSHVYWYRQLPEEGLKFMVYLQKENIIDESGMPKERFSAEFPKEGPSILRIQQVVRGDSAAYFCASSPLARPNEKLFFGSGTQLSVL.

The chain carries TRBV18 and TRBJ2-7; 8 bases are a match to TRBD2. This CDR3 has 15 amino acids. Per germline, CDR1 KGHSH and CDR2 LQKENI. Trimming removed 2 bases from V and 2 bases from J; junction bases left unmatched: 5. DNA for the CDR3: TGTGCCAGCTCACCAGATAGCGGGGCCACCTACGAGCAGTACTTC. Encoded protein: CASSPDSGATYEQYF.

This clonotype was observed a few times. J is TRBJ1-1 and V is TRBV30; D unresolved. This CDR3 comprises 12 residues. V lost 8 bases and J lost 1, with 11 bases in between. From germline, CDR1 is GTSNPN and CDR2 SVGIG (reference sequence). The CDR3 nucleotides are TGTGCCGGAGGAAGAGGGAACACTGAAGCTTTCTTT. Translated: CAGGRGNTEAFF.

The CDR3 DNA is TGTGCCAGCAGCTCACTAGCGGGATCAGATGAGCAGTTCTTC. This codes for CASSSLAGSDEQFF. V and J are TRBV7-8 and TRBJ2-1; TRBD2 aligns across 10 bases. Germline CDR1 SGHVS, CDR2 FQNEAQ. This CDR3 is built from 14 residues. V lost 4 bases, J lost 8 bases, and 5 bases stayed unmatched. Complete variable domain (other parts from reference TRBV7-8 and TRBJ2-1): GAGVSQSPRYKVAKRGQDVALRCDPISGHVSLFWYQQALGQGPEFLTYFQNEAQLDKSGLPSDRFFAERPEGSVSTLKIQRTQQEDSAVYLCASSSLAGSDEQFFGPGTRLTVL.

The V and J genes are TRBV20-1 and TRBJ1-1; D gene uncertain. The CDR3 consists of 15 residues. Germline V lookup: CDR1 DFQATT, CDR2 SNEGSKA (reference sequence). V was pared by 0 bases and J by 0 bases, with 11 bases between. This CDR3 reads CSARDGRGMNTEAFF. The CDR3 nucleotides are TGCAGTGCTAGAGATGGGCGGGGAATGAACACTGAAGCTTTCTTT.

This chain connects TRBV12-3 or TRBV12-4 to TRBJ2-5; maybe TRBD1 (5 bases). The CDR3 is made up of 16 amino acids. V dropped 1 base and J dropped 2 bases, with 14 bases sitting between them. CDR3 protein: CASSLVLGRMQETQYF. The CDR3 DNA is TGTGCCAGCAGTTTAGTTCTGGGGCGGATGCAAGAGACCCAGTACTTC.

This clonotype was counted only a few times. The gene calls are TRBV7-9 and TRBJ2-5, with D hard to call. V was shortened by 4 bases and J by 4 bases, with 4 bases between the two germline ends. CDR3 length equals 11 residues. The germline V gene has CDR1 SEHNR and CDR2 FQNEAQ (reference sequence). CDR3 sequence (DNA): TGTGCCAGCAGCTCAGTAGAGACCCAGTACTTC. Translating gives CASSSVETQYF.

The CDR3 loop is CASRRDSPSNQPQHF. DNA of the CDR3: TGTGCCAGCAGACGGGACAGCCCGTCAAATCAGCCCCAGCATTTT. This chain links TRBV28 with TRBJ1-5, with 7 bases fitting TRBD1. The CDR3 has 15 amino acids. Germline CDR1 and CDR2: MDHEN and SYDVKM. With V trimmed by 6 bases and J by 4 bases, 9 bases remained unmatched.